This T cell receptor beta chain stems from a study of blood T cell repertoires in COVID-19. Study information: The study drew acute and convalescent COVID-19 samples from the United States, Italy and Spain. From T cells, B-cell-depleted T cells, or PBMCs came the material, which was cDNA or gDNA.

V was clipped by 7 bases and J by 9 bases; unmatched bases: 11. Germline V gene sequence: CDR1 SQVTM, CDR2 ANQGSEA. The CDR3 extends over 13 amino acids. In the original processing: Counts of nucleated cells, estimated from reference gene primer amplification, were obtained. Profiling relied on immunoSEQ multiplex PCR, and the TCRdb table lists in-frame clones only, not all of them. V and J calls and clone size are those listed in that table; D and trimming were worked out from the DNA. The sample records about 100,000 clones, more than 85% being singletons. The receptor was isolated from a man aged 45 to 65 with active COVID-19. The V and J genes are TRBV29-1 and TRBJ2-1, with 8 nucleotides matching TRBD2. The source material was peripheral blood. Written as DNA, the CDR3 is TGCAGCGGAGAGCGGGAGAGGCTGGGTGAGCAGTTCTTC. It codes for CSGERERLGEQFF.